The clone carrying this T cell receptor (beta chain) was picked up one time. Sequenced by immunoSEQ multiplex PCR; TCRdb stores in-frame clones only, minus some. The data hold roughly 90,000 clones, with about 82% observed a single time. These data originate in a study of blood T cell repertoires in COVID-19. This CDR3 spans 15 amino acids. Trimming cost V 3 bases and J 5 bases; bases outside gene matches: 5. The germline CDR1 and CDR2 sequences are SGHVT and SQSDAQ. This receptor was taken from a human donor in a cohort sampled during active COVID-19. The chain couples TRBV7-4 to TRBJ2-3, with TRBD1 identical over 10 bases. The sequenced sample consisted of peripheral blood. This chain's CDR3 is CASSFLRTGGDTQYF. The CDR3 DNA follows: TGTGCCAGCAGCTTCCTTAGGACAGGGGGAGATACGCAGTATTTT.